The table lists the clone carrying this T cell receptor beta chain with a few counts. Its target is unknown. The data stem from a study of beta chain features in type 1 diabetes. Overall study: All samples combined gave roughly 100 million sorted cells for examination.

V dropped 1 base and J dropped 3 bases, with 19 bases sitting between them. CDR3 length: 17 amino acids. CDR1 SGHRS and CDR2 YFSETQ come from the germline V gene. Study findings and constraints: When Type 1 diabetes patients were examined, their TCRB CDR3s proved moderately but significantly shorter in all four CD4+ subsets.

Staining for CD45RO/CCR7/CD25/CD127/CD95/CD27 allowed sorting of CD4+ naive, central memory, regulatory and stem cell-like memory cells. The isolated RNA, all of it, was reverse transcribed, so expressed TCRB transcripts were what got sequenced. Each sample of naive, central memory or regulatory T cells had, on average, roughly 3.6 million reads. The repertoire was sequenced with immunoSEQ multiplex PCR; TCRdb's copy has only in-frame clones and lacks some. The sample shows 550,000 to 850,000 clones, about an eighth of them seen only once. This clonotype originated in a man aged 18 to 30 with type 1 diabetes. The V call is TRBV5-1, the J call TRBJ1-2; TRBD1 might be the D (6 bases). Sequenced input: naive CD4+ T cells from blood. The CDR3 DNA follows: TGCGCCAGCAGCTTGTCCCCCGGGACAAAAGGCGACTATGGCTACACCTTC. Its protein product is CASSLSPGTKGDYGYTF. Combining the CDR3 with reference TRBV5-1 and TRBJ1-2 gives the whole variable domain KAGVTQTPRYLIKTRGQQVTLSCSPISGHRSVSWYQQTPGQGLQFLFEYFSETQRNKGNFPGRFSGRQFSNSRSEMNVSTLELGDSALYLCASSLSPGTKGDYGYTFGSGTRLTVV.